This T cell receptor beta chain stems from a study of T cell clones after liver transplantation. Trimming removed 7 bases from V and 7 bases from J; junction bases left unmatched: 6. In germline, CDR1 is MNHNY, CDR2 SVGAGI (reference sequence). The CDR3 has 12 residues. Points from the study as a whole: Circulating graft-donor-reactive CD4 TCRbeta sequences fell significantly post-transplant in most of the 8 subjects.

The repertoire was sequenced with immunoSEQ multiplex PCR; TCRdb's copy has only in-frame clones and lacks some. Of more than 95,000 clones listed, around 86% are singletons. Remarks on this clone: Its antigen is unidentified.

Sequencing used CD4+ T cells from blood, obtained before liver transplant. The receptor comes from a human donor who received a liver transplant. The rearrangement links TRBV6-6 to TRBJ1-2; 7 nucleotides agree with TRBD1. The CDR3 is CASKGDRPGYTF. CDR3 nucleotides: TGTGCCAGCAAAGGGGACAGACCTGGCTACACCTTC.